The 9 T cell receptor beta chains given below trace back to one sample, sequenced in a study of tumor and adjacent non-tumor tissue in lung cancer. The library came from three nested PCR rounds adapted from ARM-PCR protocols. TCRdb passed the multiplex PCR reads through MiXCR, listing each CDR3 protein once. The sample gives approximately 150,000 distinct CDR3 sequences, around 60% of which show up once; about 20% is in the top ten. This sample's RNA came from whole unsorted tissue. The sequenced sample consisted of lung tumor tissue. The receptor source for this set is a man in his 60s with small cell lung cancer.

CDR3 loop: CAWSFRGYSYNEQFF. The CDR3 nucleotides read TGTGCCTGGAGTTTCCGTGGGTACTCCTACAATGAGCAGTTCTTC. The chain recombines TRBV30 with TRBJ2-1, with D uncertain. There are 15 residues in the CDR3. Germline CDR1 and CDR2: GTSNPN and SVGIG (reference sequence). Trimming cost V 2 bases and J 0 bases, with 11 bases left between them.

Turning to this clonotype: Its ends do not fully match the called genes, so a read error is possible. The V call is TRBV11-2, the J call TRBJ2-7, with D perhaps matching TRBD2 (6 bases). The DNA matches TRBJ2-1 better at its end, which makes the J call doubtful. Germline V CDR1 and CDR2: SGHAT, FQNNGV. This CDR3 spans 15 amino acids. The CDR3 sequence is CANSLASSDSYEQFF. In DNA form, the CDR3 reads TGTGCCAACAGCTTAGCTTCTAGCGACTCCTATGAGCAGTTCTTC.

About this clonotype: One junction end does not reproduce the germline sequence, and a read error may be involved. The chain recombines TRBV14 with TRBJ2-3; D unresolved. Germline lookup yields CDR1 SGHDN and CDR2 FVKESK. This CDR3 has 13 amino acids. The CDR3 DNA is TGTACCAGCAGCCGCCTTCTACGAGATACGCAGTATTTT. Translation gives CTSSRLLRDTQYF.

Comments on this clonotype: The junction departs from the called germline gene at one end, perhaps through a read error. J is TRBJ2-3 and V is TRBV30, with D perhaps TRBD1 (6 bases). Germline V CDR1 and CDR2: GTSNPN, SVGIG (reference sequence). The CDR3 is made up of 11 amino acids. This CDR3 is CAWTGADMQYF. CDR3 nucleotide sequence: TGTGCCTGGACAGGGGCAGATATGCAGTATTTT. Combining the CDR3 with reference TRBV30 and TRBJ2-3 gives the whole variable domain SQTIHQWPATLVQPVGSPLSLECTVEGTSNPNLYWYRQAAGRGLQLLFYSVGIGQISSEVPQNLSASRPQDRQFILSSKKLLLSDSGFYLCAWTGADMQYFGPGTRLTVL.

A remark on this clonotype: Without the conserved terminal phenylalanine or tryptophan, this CDR3 likely stems from a read error. Because the CDR3's place on the DNA is in doubt, the DNA is left out and the CDR3 is given as listed by TCRdb. V and J are TRBV11-2 and TRBJ2-3; no DNA check was done on the table's D call, TRBD2. The CDR3 extends over 21 residues, inclusive of both ends. Germline-derived CDR1 and CDR2 are SGHAT and FQNNGV. The CDR3 reads CASSSTLGGGRETGFTDTKYL.

This clonotype was detected only once. V is TRBV11-3 and J is TRBJ2-5; D is unresolved. CDR1 is SGHNT, CDR2 YENEEA, per germline. CDR3 length: 13 residues. V gave up 5 bases and J gave up 5 bases, with 12 bases separating them. The CDR3 reads CASSPSDRETQYF. The CDR3, as DNA: TGTGCCAGCAGCCCTAGTGATCGGGAGACCCAGTACTTC.

The chain is built from TRBV12-3 or TRBV12-4 and TRBJ2-1; D not resolved. CDR3 length: 12 amino acids. Trimming took 7 bases from V and 5 from J, leaving 9 bases between them. The CDR3 sequence is CASNFFHNEQFF. CDR3 coding DNA: TGTGCCAGCAATTTTTTCCACAATGAGCAGTTCTTC.

J is TRBJ2-1 and V is TRBV11-2; tentative D call: TRBD2 (6 bases). The germline gives CDR1 SGHAT, CDR2 FQNNGV. The CDR3 runs 16 residues. The CDR3 is CDSSPGGSGTYNEQFF. In DNA form, the CDR3 reads TGTGATAGCAGCCCCGGGGGTAGCGGCACCTACAATGAGCAGTTCTTC.

In regard to this clonotype: A much larger clone differs by one base, so this may be a read error. The genes are TRBV5-1 and TRBJ2-3; D remains unclear. Germline V gene lookup returns CDR1 SGHRS and CDR2 YFSETQ. The CDR3 consists of 16 residues. V was trimmed by 0 bases and J by 1 base, leaving 12 bases between them. CDR3 DNA sequence: TGCGCCAGCAGCTTGGATTTTAGCACTGGCACAGATACGCAGTATTTT. It yields the protein CASSLDFSTGTDTQYF.